The 17 T cell receptor beta chains in this list originate from one sample, sequenced in a study of blood T cell repertoires in COVID-19. Assay used: immunoSEQ multiplex PCR; TCRdb lists only in-frame clones, some missing. The sample has approximately 170,000 clones; 80% to 90% are singletons. Sequenced: peripheral blood. These receptors all stem from a woman between 55 and 75 years old with COVID-19, enrolled during active disease.

The chain combines TRBV12-5 with TRBJ2-3; 8 nucleotides agree with TRBD1. The CDR3 extends over 13 amino acids. The trim removed 1 base at V and 8 bases at J, leaving 2 bases unmatched. Germline assignment: CDR1 LGHNT and CDR2 FRNRAP. CDR3 in amino acids: CASGLGTGRTQYF. The CDR3 DNA reads as TGTGCTAGTGGTTTGGGGACAGGGCGTACGCAGTATTTT.

The rearrangement links TRBV5-1 to TRBJ2-7; unclear D gene. Trimming took off 5 bases at V and 3 bases at J, with 12 bases between the two ends. This CDR3 is built from 13 residues. CDR1 is SGHRS and CDR2 is YFSETQ in the germline V gene. Written as DNA, the CDR3 is TGCGCCAGCAGGCGAGAGCGTCTCTACGAGCAGTACTTC. Translating it yields CASRRERLYEQYF.

The chain recombines TRBV30 with TRBJ1-3, with a tentative D call TRBD1 (6 bases). This CDR3 has 15 residues. Germline CDR1 GTSNPN, CDR2 SVGIG (reference sequence). The V and J ends lost 1 base and 4 bases respectively, with 14 bases between them. The CDR3 loop reads CAWSAGHNSGNTIYF. DNA of the CDR3: TGTGCCTGGAGTGCGGGACACAACTCCGGAAACACCATATATTTT.

CDR3 sequence: CASRGDREDYEQYF. The CDR3 nucleotides are TGTGCCAGCAGAGGGGACAGGGAGGACTACGAGCAGTACTTC. The chain uses TRBV6-5 and TRBJ2-7, with 9 nucleotides matching TRBD1. The trim removed 6 bases at V and 3 bases at J, leaving 6 bases unmatched. Germline V gene data show CDR1 as MNHEY and CDR2 as SVGAGI. The CDR3 runs 14 residues.

The chain uses TRBV5-1 and TRBJ1-3, with 7 bases that match TRBD1. CDR3 size: 16 residues. The germline V gene encodes CDR1 SGHRS and CDR2 YFSETQ. V was clipped by 0 bases and J by 4 bases; unmatched bases: 7. The CDR3 sequence: CASSLGSGGRGNTIYF. In DNA form, the CDR3 reads TGCGCCAGCAGCTTGGGGTCAGGGGGGCGCGGAAACACCATATATTTT.

This rearrangement joins TRBV7-2 to TRBJ1-5, with TRBD1 matching 8 bases. The CDR3 contains 14 residues. The J segment lost 6 bases and the V segment lost 5 bases, leaving 6 bases of the junction unmatched. Looked up from germline, CDR1 is SGHTA and CDR2 is FQGNSA. The CDR3 bases are TGTGCCAGCAGCGTAGACAGGGGACCTCAGCCCCAGCATTTT. It yields the protein CASSVDRGPQPQHF.

This clone was recorded a few times. This chain joins TRBV6-5 and TRBJ2-7, with 9 bases that match TRBD2. CDR3 size: 13 residues. Germline CDR1 and CDR2: MNHEY and SVGAGI. Unmatched junction bases numbered 7, after V lost 8 bases and J lost 5 bases. The CDR3 sequence is CASRRGGSDEQYF. CDR3 DNA sequence: TGTGCCAGCCGGCGGGGGGGGTCAGACGAGCAGTACTTC.

This sequence joins TRBV7-2 and TRBJ1-5; TRBD1 matches at 8 bases. V shed 6 bases, J shed 2 bases, and the junction held 3 bases outside the gene matches. CDR1 is SGHTA and CDR2 is FQGNSA in the germline V gene. The CDR3 is 14 amino acids. The CDR3 spells CASRETGGNQPQHF. The CDR3 DNA reads TGTGCCAGCAGGGAGACAGGGGGCAATCAGCCCCAGCATTTT.

This chain connects TRBV29-1 to TRBJ1-2, with 7 bases aligning to TRBD1. CDR1 and CDR2 from the germline V gene are SQVTM and ANQGSEA. The length of the CDR3 is 13 residues. Trimming at V came to 7 bases and at J to 5 bases, leaving 10 bases not matched to a gene. The CDR3 nucleotides read TGCAGCGGTGGGACAGCTACGGGTTATGGCTACACCTTC. Protein: CSGGTATGYGYTF.

The V gene is TRBV7-9, the J gene TRBJ2-4, with TRBD2 identical over 8 bases. The junction had 4 bases not matched to a gene; V was cut back by 2 bases and J by 7 bases. Germline values: CDR1 SEHNR, CDR2 FQNEAQ (reference sequence). The CDR3 is made up of 14 amino acids. The CDR3 DNA reads as TGTGCCAGCAGCTTACCGGGAGGGCCGAACATTCAGTACTTC. It yields the protein CASSLPGGPNIQYF. Combining the CDR3 with reference TRBV7-9 and TRBJ2-4 gives the whole variable domain DTGVSQNPRHKITKRGQNVTFRCDPISEHNRLYWYRQTLGQGPEFLTYFQNEAQLEKSRLLSDRFSAERPKGSFSTLEIQRTEQGDSAMYLCASSLPGGPNIQYFGAGTRLSVL.

This chain uses TRBV5-8 with TRBJ1-5; 11 nucleotides match TRBD1. V was pared by 2 bases and J by 4 bases, with 2 bases of the junction left unmatched. Germline CDR1 and CDR2: SGHTS and YDEGEE. This CDR3 comprises 15 residues. The CDR3 region is CASSFGTGGNQPQHF. The CDR3 bases are TGTGCCAGCAGCTTCGGGACAGGGGGAAATCAGCCCCAGCATTTT. Together with reference TRBV5-8 and TRBJ1-5, the CDR3 gives the full variable domain: EAGVTQSPTHLIKTRGQQATLRCSPISGHTSVYWYQQALGLGLQFLLWYDEGEERNRGNFPPRFSGRQFPNYSSELNVNALELEDSALYLCASSFGTGGNQPQHFGDGTRLSIL.

The chain couples TRBV2 to TRBJ2-1; TRBD1 aligns across 9 bases. V dropped 11 bases and J dropped 10; count of bases not matched to a gene: 9. Germline V gene lookup returns CDR1 SNHLY and CDR2 FYNNEI. This CDR3 region has 12 residues. CDR3 in DNA: TGTGCCGGCGCCGGGACAGGGCGGGAGCAGTTCTTC. It codes for CAGAGTGREQFF.

This clone occurred once. V gene TRBV10-3 combines with J gene TRBJ1-2, with 8 bases aligning to TRBD1. The germline CDR1 and CDR2 sequences are ENHRY and SYGVKD. J was trimmed by 8 bases and V by 7 bases; bases with no gene match: 9. The CDR3 length is 13 residues. The CDR3 nucleotides are TGTGCCATCACCTGGGACAGGCGAGAAGGCTACACCTTC. It translates to CAITWDRREGYTF.

The rearrangement links TRBV9 to TRBJ2-7; a weak D match, TRBD2 (5 bases). Germline loops: CDR1 SGDLS, CDR2 YYNGEE. The CDR3 runs 15 residues. V gave up 0 bases and J gave up 0 bases, with 10 bases separating them. Here the CDR3 reads CASSVAGSGSYEQYF. CDR3 nucleotides: TGTGCCAGCAGCGTAGCGGGGTCGGGCTCCTACGAGCAGTACTTC.

V is TRBV24-1 and J is TRBJ1-5; D gene ambiguous. The V and J ends lost 4 bases and 4 bases respectively, with 10 bases between them. Germline assignment: CDR1 KGHDR and CDR2 SFDVKD. There are 14 residues in the CDR3. CDR3: CATSDPGLNQPQHF. DNA of the CDR3: TGTGCCACCAGTGACCCCGGTCTAAATCAGCCCCAGCATTTT.

The chain carries TRBV10-3 and TRBJ2-2, with a possible D match to TRBD2 (6 bases). The CDR3 runs to 15 residues. The germline V gene has CDR1 ENHRY and CDR2 SYGVKD. Trimming left V 1 base short and J 1 base short, with 7 bases between. The CDR3 region is CAISEWGGNTGELFF. CDR3 nucleotide sequence: TGTGCCATCAGTGAGTGGGGAGGGAACACCGGGGAGCTGTTTTTT.

The gene calls are TRBV5-6 and TRBJ2-1, with TRBD2 identical over 11 bases. CDR1 is SGHDT, CDR2 YYEEEE, per germline. This CDR3 contains 14 residues. V dropped 0 bases and J dropped 9; count of bases not matched to a gene: 2. The CDR3 reads CASSLAGLAGEQFF. The CDR3 DNA reads as TGTGCCAGCAGCTTGGCCGGACTAGCGGGTGAGCAGTTCTTC.